This T cell receptor (beta chain) derives from a study of cytomegalovirus exposure and HLA in healthy donors. Study outcomes and limitations: For most TCR sequences rarity was the rule, although some public TCRs occurred in many donors. Analysis was carried out at a later point, and it linked a missense DCLRE1C variant to TCR beta V- and J-gene trimming. Prior analysis indicated that the majority of TCR beta V segments exhibited productivity approximately 87% or approximately 30% of the time.

As concerns this clone: Its antigen is currently unknown.

Germline CDR1 reads MNHNS; CDR2 reads SASEGT. J was trimmed by 6 bases and V by 3 bases; bases with no gene match: 15. This CDR3 is built from 17 residues. PCR amplification relied on 60 Vbeta primers (plus 13 Jbeta primers). Profiled with immunoSEQ multiplex PCR; TCRdb holds only in-frame clones, not every one. The table has about 160,000 clones, about three quarters seen once. Material: PBMCs. The source of this sequence is a female donor in good health and CMV-seronegative. The chain combines TRBV6-1 with TRBJ2-7, with 9 bases that match TRBD1. The CDR3 spells CASSDGDRDREKGEQYF. Here the CDR3 DNA reads TGTGCCAGCAGTGATGGGGACCGGGACAGGGAGAAAGGCGAGCAGTACTTC.